Listed here is a single TCR beta chain. Antigen specificity is unknown. The CDR3 has 15 residues. V was pared by 5 bases and J by 2 bases, with 16 bases between. Germline CDR1 and CDR2: SGHTA and FQGNSA. This table comes from immunoSEQ multiplex PCR, and its TCRdb copy is limited to in-frame clones, with some not included. The table lists approximately 160,000 clones, 75% to 95% of them singletons. This sample stems from a study of T cell responses to AZD1222 COVID-19 vaccine. Study-wide context: Some second doses came at about 4 weeks and others at about 12 weeks; these were pooled.

Study-level results: At baseline, just five to seven AZD1222 recipients tested seropositive. The peak T cell response came first, and repertoires were sampled only after it. Nearly half of spike-specific TCRs reportedly target unmutated variant regions.

The sequence was obtained from an adult in good health. The chain carries TRBV7-2 and TRBJ2-7; no firm D call. Specimen: peripheral blood, collected on day 0 of AZD1222 vaccination. In DNA form, the CDR3 reads TGTGCCAGCAGCCCGGGCCGCCACAGCCCCTACGAGCAGTACTTC. Translating gives CASSPGRHSPYEQYF.